These 14 T cell receptor beta chains were sequenced from one sample in a study of blood T cell repertoires in COVID-19. Assay: immunoSEQ multiplex PCR; the TCRdb copy retains only in-frame clones and omits some. The data show 250,000 to 350,000 clones, roughly 84% seen once. Sequencing was carried out using peripheral blood. The receptors were sampled from a human donor with COVID-19, enrolled during active disease. The donor label of this sample is uncertain.

This clone was seen a handful of times. The chain has TRBV5-1 and TRBJ2-1, with 8 bases lining up with TRBD2. The V gene's germline CDR1 is SGHRS and CDR2 YFSETQ. V dropped 1 base and J dropped 1; count of bases not matched to a gene: 4. The length of the CDR3 is 16 residues. Written as DNA, the CDR3 is TGCGCCAGCAGCTTGAACGGGAGGGTGTCCTACAATGAGCAGTTCTTC. Protein sequence: CASSLNGRVSYNEQFF.

For the CDR3, the DNA is TGTGCCAGCAGTTTATGGGGAGGTCACAATGAGCAGTTCTTC. It codes for CASSLWGGHNEQFF. The V gene is TRBV28, the J gene TRBJ2-1, with TRBD2 as a possible D gene (6 bases). The CDR3 is 14 amino acids. Germline V gene lookup returns CDR1 MDHEN and CDR2 SYDVKM. Trimming left V 0 bases short and J 5 bases short, with 8 bases between.

In this sample, this clone turned up once. The chain combines TRBV6-1 with TRBJ1-5; D unresolved. Trimming took 3 bases from V and 2 from J, leaving 17 bases between them. Germline lookup yields CDR1 MNHNS and CDR2 SASEGT. The CDR3 totals 17 residues. CDR3 amino acids: CASSDKGGNGGNQPQHF. CDR3 DNA: TGTGCCAGCAGTGATAAAGGAGGCAACGGTGGCAATCAGCCCCAGCATTTT.

This chain links TRBV7-8 with TRBJ1-2; TRBD1 aligns across 11 bases. The CDR3 has 16 amino acids. The germline V gene encodes CDR1 SGHVS and CDR2 FQNEAQ. V lost 1 base to trimming and J lost 7 bases; unmatched junction nucleotides: 8. The chain's CDR3 is CASSLESGQGARGYTF. CDR3 nucleotide sequence: TGTGCCAGCAGCTTAGAATCTGGACAGGGGGCGCGTGGCTACACCTTC.

V and J are TRBV6-1 and TRBJ1-6; no clear D gene. Germline loops: CDR1 MNHNS, CDR2 SASEGT. CDR3 length: 13 residues. Trimming left V 2 bases short and J 8 bases short, with 7 bases between. The CDR3 is CASSESSDSPLHF. In DNA, the CDR3 is TGTGCCAGCAGTGAATCCTCGGATTCACCCCTCCACTTT.

This chain uses TRBV5-1 with TRBJ2-1; D not certain. Germline V gives CDR1 SGHRS, CDR2 YFSETQ. The CDR3 loop spans 15 amino acids. Between the trimmed V and J ends, which lost 0 bases and 4 bases, there was a span of 11 bases. In DNA form, the CDR3 reads TGCGCCAGCAGCTTGGATGGCCCCATATACAATGAGCAGTTCTTC. Amino acids: CASSLDGPIYNEQFF. Full variable domain (remainder filled in from reference TRBV5-1 and TRBJ2-1): KAGVTQTPRYLIKTRGQQVTLSCSPISGHRSVSWYQQTPGQGLQFLFEYFSETQRNKGNFPGRFSGRQFSNSRSEMNVSTLELGDSALYLCASSLDGPIYNEQFFGPGTRLTVL.

The J gene is TRBJ2-3, the V gene TRBV21-1; the table's D gene call, TRBD2, was not cross checked with the DNA. TRBV21-1 is given as a pseudogene. The CDR3 loop spans 19 amino acids. DNA for the CDR3: TGTGCCAGCAGCAAGACACGGGGCTTGGGGGGAGATCGGACAGATACGCAGTATTTT. This encodes CASSKTRGLGGDRTDTQYF.

The chain employs TRBV4-3 and TRBJ2-5, with 10 bases lining up with TRBD2. The CDR3 contains 17 residues. The ends lost 0 bases at V and 5 bases at J; junction bases unmatched: 9. Germline-derived CDR1 and CDR2 are LGHNA and YSLEER. This CDR3 reads CASSQEVSGRAWETQYF. The DNA for the CDR3 is TGCGCCAGCAGCCAAGAGGTCAGCGGGAGGGCCTGGGAGACCCAGTACTTC.

The sample holds a few counts of this clone. The V gene is TRBV20-1, the J gene TRBJ2-7; 7 positions agree with TRBD1. CDR1 DFQATT and CDR2 SNEGSKA come from the germline V gene (reference sequence). There are 13 residues in the CDR3. V shed 3 bases, J shed 0 bases, and the junction held 2 bases outside the gene matches. CDR3 in DNA: TGCAGTGCTAGTACAGGGGACTCCTACGAGCAGTACTTC. Its translation: CSASTGDSYEQYF.

V usage is TRBV2 and J usage is TRBJ2-7; no firm D call. Between the trimmed V and J ends, which lost 5 bases and 3 bases, there was a span of 11 bases. Germline loops: CDR1 SNHLY, CDR2 FYNNEI. The CDR3 runs 13 residues. Here the CDR3 DNA reads TGTGCCAGCAGTCCCCTAGGTTACTACGAGCAGTACTTC. Protein sequence: CASSPLGYYEQYF.

The chain uses TRBV4-2 and TRBJ2-3, with D possibly TRBD2 on 5 matching bases. Trimming left V 8 bases short and J 5 bases short, with 17 bases between. CDR1 is LGHNA, CDR2 YNFKEQ, per germline. The CDR3 is 14 amino acids. The CDR3 bases are TGTGCCAGCCATTCACTAGGAAGAGGAGATACGCAGTATTTT. It is translated as CASHSLGRGDTQYF.

This clone was detected once. For the CDR3, the DNA is TGTGCCAGCAGCCCTGACAGGGGGGGCGGCCAGCCCCAGCATTTT. This sequence encodes CASSPDRGGGQPQHF. The chain combines TRBV28 with TRBJ1-5, with 9 bases aligning to TRBD1. The CDR3 totals 15 residues. Germline trimming cut 6 bases from V and 7 bases from J; bases unmatched to any gene: 10. Germline V gene lookup returns CDR1 MDHEN and CDR2 SYDVKM.

The genes are TRBV7-3 and TRBJ1-2; D may be TRBD1 (6 bases). CDR1 is SGHTA, CDR2 FQGTGA, per germline. The germline V and J ends were trimmed by 5 bases and 4 bases, with 17 bases remaining between them. This CDR3 is 15 amino acids long. The CDR3 sequence is CASSLTGQGPYGYTF. The CDR3 DNA sequence: TGTGCCAGCAGCCTCACGGGACAAGGACCCTATGGCTACACCTTC.

V is TRBV19 and J is TRBJ2-7, with D perhaps TRBD1 (5 bases). The CDR3 loop spans 15 amino acids. In germline, CDR1 is LNHDA, CDR2 SQIVND (reference sequence). Trimming stripped 5 bases from V and 2 bases from J, with 16 bases between. The CDR3, as DNA: TGTGCCAGTAGTGCACTCGAGGACAACCCCTACGAGCAGTACTTC. This sequence encodes CASSALEDNPYEQYF.